One T cell receptor beta chain is described in this entry. Its specificity is not known. This sample is drawn from a study of cytotoxic CD8 clonotypes in ibrutinib-treated CLL. At the level of the study: Patients gave response samples after a median around 11 months of treatment, range 6 to 36. The study, taken as a whole, reports: A rise in clonality was seen at ibrutinib response, and a fall back toward baseline was seen at progression. Starting clonality was above that of age-matched healthy donors and tracked circulating CD8+ T-cell counts. The public clonotypes identified were infrequent and showed contraction or stability on treatment.

Libraries were prepared by immunoSEQ multiplex PCR; TCRdb keeps only in-frame clonotypes and omits some of them. The sample includes about 50,000 clones, about three fifths of them seen just once. The sequence derives from a human donor with chronic lymphocytic leukemia. Sequenced material: PBMCs, taken after 24 months of ibrutinib treatment.

Here the CDR3 DNA reads TGCGCCAGCAGCTTTCAAGTAGACACTGAAGCTTTCTTT. Its protein is CASSFQVDTEAFF. The chain joins TRBV5-1 to TRBJ1-1; D is uncertain. Deletions cut 2 bases from V and 3 bases from J, with 8 bases between. Germline values: CDR1 SGHRS, CDR2 YFSETQ. The CDR3 has 13 amino acids. The full variable domain, with the rest looked up from reference TRBV5-1 and TRBJ1-1, is KAGVTQTPRYLIKTRGQQVTLSCSPISGHRSVSWYQQTPGQGLQFLFEYFSETQRNKGNFPGRFSGRQFSNSRSEMNVSTLELGDSALYLCASSFQVDTEAFFGQGTRLTVV.